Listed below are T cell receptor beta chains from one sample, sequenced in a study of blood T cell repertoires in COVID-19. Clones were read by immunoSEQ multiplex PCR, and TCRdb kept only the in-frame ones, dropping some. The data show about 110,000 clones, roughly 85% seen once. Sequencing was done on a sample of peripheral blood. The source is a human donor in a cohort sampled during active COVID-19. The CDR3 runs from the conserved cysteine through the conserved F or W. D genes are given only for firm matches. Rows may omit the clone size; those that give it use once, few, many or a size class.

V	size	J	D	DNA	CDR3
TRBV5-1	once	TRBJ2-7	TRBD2	TGCGCCAGCAGCTTGGGAGGCGGGGGGTACTCCTACGAGCAGTACTTC	CASSLGGGGYSYEQYF
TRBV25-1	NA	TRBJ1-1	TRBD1	TGTGCCAGCAGGACAGGGGGCCGCACTGAAGCTTTCTTT	CASRTGGRTEAFF
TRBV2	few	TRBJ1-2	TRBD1	TGTGCCAGCAGGCCGGGACAGTTAAACTATGGCTACACCTTC	CASRPGQLNYGYTF
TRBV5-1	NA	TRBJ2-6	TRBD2	TGCGCCAGCAGCTCCCTCAGCGGGGGAGGCCCCTCTGGGGCCAACGTCCTGACTTTC	CASSSLSGGGPSGANVLTF
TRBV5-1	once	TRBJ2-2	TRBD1	TGCGCCAGCAGCTTGACTAGGGGGCTGGGGACCGGGGAGCTGTTTTTT	CASSLTRGLGTGELFF
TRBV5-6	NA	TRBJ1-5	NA	TGTGCCAGCAGCAAGACAGGCACTAGCAATCAGCCCCAGCATTTT	CASSKTGTSNQPQHF
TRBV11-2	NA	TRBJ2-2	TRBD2	TGTGCCAGCAGCTTAGGGGGGGGCACCGGGGAGCTGTTTTTT	CASSLGGGTGELFF
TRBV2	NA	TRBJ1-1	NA	TGTGCCAGCAGTGGCCAGGGGAGCACTGAAGCTTTCTTT	CASSGQGSTEAFF
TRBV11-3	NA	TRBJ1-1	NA	TGTGCCAGCAGCCCTGGGGGCTACACTGAAGCTTTCTTT	CASSPGGYTEAFF
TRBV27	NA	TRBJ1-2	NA	TGTGCCACCTCCCCAAGCGGGGGGTACTATGGCTACACCTTC	CATSPSGGYYGYTF
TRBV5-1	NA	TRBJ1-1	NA	TGCGCCAGCAGCTTGGAGCAGGGGATGAACACTGAAGCTTTCTTT	CASSLEQGMNTEAFF
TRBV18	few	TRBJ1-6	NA	TGTGCCAGCTCACCAATTTCGGGACAATACGGTTCACCCCTCCACTTT	CASSPISGQYGSPLHF
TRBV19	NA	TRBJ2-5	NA	TGTGCCAGTAGGCAACTGGGGGCCCAAGAGACCCAGTACTTC	CASRQLGAQETQYF
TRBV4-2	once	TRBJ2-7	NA	TGTGCCAGCAGCCAGGACAATTCAGGGGTCGTCGGCTACGAGCAGTACTTC	CASSQDNSGVVGYEQYF
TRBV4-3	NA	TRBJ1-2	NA	TGCGCCAGCAGCCAAGATCCACGACAGCTCTATGGCTACACCTTC	CASSQDPRQLYGYTF
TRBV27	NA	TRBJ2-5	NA	TGTGCCAGCAGTTTCCAGATCCAAGAGACCCAGTACTTC	CASSFQIQETQYF
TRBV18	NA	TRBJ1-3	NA	TGTGCCAGCTCAGCGAAAGGGACAAGCTCTGGAAACACCATATATTTT	CASSAKGTSSGNTIYF
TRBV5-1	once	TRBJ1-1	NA	TGCGCCAGCCCCCTTGCCCGGGGGGGCACTGAAGCTTTCTTT	CASPLARGGTEAFF
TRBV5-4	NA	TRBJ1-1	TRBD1	TGTGCCAGCAGCTTGGCGGGACAGGGCCACACTGAAGCTTTCTTT	CASSLAGQGHTEAFF
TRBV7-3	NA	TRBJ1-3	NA	TGTGCCAGCAGCTTTAACAGCTCTGGAAACACCATATATTTT	CASSFNSSGNTIYF
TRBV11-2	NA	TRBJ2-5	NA	TGTGCCAGCAGCTTGAGGATCTTACAGGATCTACAGACCCAGTACTTC	CASSLRILQDLQTQYF
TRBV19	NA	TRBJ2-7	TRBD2	TGTGCCAGTAGTATAAGAACGGCTAGCGGGAGATTCGAGCAGTACTTC	CASSIRTASGRFEQYF
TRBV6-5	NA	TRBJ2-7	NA	TGTGCCAGCCCGGGGACACCCCGACCCTACGAGCAGTACTTC	CASPGTPRPYEQYF
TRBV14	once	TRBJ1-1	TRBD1	TGTGCCAGCAGCCATACAGGGGGCTACACTGAAGCTTTCTTT	CASSHTGGYTEAFF
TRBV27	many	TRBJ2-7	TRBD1	TGTGCCAGCATGCGGACAGGGGCATCCTACGAGCAGTACTTC	CASMRTGASYEQYF
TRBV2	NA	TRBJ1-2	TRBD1	TGTGCCAGCCCTGCCCCCACAGGGGCCTATGGCTACACCTTC	CASPAPTGAYGYTF
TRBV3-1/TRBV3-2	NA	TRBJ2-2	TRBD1	TGTGCCAGCCGCCGACAGGGAAGCACCGGGGAGCTGTTTTTT	CASRRQGSTGELFF
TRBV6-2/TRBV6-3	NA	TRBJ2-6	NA	TGTGCCAGCAGCTCCGATTCGGGGATGTTCCTTACTGGGGCCAACGTCCTGACTTTC	CASSSDSGMFLTGANVLTF
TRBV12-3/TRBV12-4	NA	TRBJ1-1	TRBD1	TGTGCCAGCACCCAATTCCTCGACAGGGTTGCTTTCTTT	CASTQFLDRVAFF
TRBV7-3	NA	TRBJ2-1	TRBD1	TGTGCCAGCAGCCCAACAGGGGCCTACAATGAGCAGTTCTTC	CASSPTGAYNEQFF
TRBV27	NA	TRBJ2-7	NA	TGTGCCAGCAGTGAAACCGGGCTCGCGGGGGCCGGTTACGAGCAGTACTTC	CASSETGLAGAGYEQYF
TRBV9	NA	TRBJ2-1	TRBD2	TGTGCCAGCAGCACCGGGACTAGCTATTACAATGAGCAGTTCTTC	CASSTGTSYYNEQFF
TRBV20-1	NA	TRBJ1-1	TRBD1	TGCAGTGCAAAGGACAGGGGGCTTCCCCAATTT	CSAKDRGLPQF
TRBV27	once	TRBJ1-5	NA	TGTGCCAGCAGACCCGGGGGGGTCAATCAGCCCCAGCATTTT	CASRPGGVNQPQHF
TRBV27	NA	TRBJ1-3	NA	TGTGCCAGCAGCGCAACTCCCTCTGGAAACACCATATATTTT	CASSATPSGNTIYF
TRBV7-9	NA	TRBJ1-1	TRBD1	TGTGCCAGCAGTCAACCAGGGGGTAGGAACACTGAAGCTTTCTTT	CASSQPGGRNTEAFF
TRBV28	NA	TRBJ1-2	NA	TGTGCCACAGGGCCGGCCCCGTTTGGCTACACCTTC	CATGPAPFGYTF
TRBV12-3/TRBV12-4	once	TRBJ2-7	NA	TGTGCCAGCAGTTTTGGCCTTCCCTACGAGCAGTACTTC	CASSFGLPYEQYF
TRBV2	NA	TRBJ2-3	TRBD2	TGTGCCAGCAGTGTGCCCCCGGGGGGGGTTATCGGTACAGATACGCAGTATTTT	CASSVPPGGVIGTDTQYF
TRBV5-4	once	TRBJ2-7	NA	TGTGCCAGCAGCCACAGGGTAGGAGGAGAGTACGAGCAGTACTTC	CASSHRVGGEYEQYF
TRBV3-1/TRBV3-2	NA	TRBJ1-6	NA	TGTGCCAGCAGCCAAGATCGTGGGGGCGGATCACCCCTCCACTTT	CASSQDRGGGSPLHF
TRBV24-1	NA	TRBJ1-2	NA	TGTGCCACCAGTGATAGCAGGGGAGATGGCTACACCTTC	CATSDSRGDGYTF
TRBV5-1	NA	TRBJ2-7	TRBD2	TGCGCCAGCAGCAATCCGCGGGGGGGCCCCAACGAGCAGTACTTC	CASSNPRGGPNEQYF
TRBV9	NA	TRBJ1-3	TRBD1	TGTGCCAGCAGCGTAGGGGACAGGGGAAACACCATATATTTT	CASSVGDRGNTIYF
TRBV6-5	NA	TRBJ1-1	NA	TGTGCCAGCAGTTGGAGTCGGGGGGGCACTGAAGCTTTCTTT	CASSWSRGGTEAFF
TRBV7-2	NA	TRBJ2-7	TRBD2	TGTGCCAGCAGCTCAACGACTAGCTTCGCCTACGAGCAGTACTTC	CASSSTTSFAYEQYF
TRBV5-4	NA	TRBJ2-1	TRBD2	TGTGCCAGCAGCACCCCGGGACTAGCGGACAATGAGCAGTTCTTC	CASSTPGLADNEQFF
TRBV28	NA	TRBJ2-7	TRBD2	TGTGCCAGCAGGAAAACTAGCGGGAGGGCGTACGAGCAGTACTTC	CASRKTSGRAYEQYF
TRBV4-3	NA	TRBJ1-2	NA	TGCGCCAGCAGCCAAGACCGGTCGCGTTACACCTTC	CASSQDRSRYTF
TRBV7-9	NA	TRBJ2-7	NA	TGTGCCAGCAGCTTAGAAAGCTTGGCAGGGGAAGGGGGGCAGTACTTC	CASSLESLAGEGGQYF
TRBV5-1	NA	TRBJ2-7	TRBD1	TGCGCCAGCAGCTTGGAGGGACAGGGAGGGAGTAAACTCTACGAGCAGTACTTC	CASSLEGQGGSKLYEQYF